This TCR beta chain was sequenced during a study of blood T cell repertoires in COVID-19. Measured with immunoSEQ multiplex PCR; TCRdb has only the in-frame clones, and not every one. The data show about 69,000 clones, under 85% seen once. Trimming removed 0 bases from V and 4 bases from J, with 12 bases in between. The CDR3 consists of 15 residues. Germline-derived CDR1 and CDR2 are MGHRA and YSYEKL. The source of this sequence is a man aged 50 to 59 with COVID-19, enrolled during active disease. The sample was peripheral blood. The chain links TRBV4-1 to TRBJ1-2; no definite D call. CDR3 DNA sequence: TGCGCCAGCAGCCAAGATAGCGACGGATTCTATGGCTACACCTTC. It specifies CASSQDSDGFYGYTF.